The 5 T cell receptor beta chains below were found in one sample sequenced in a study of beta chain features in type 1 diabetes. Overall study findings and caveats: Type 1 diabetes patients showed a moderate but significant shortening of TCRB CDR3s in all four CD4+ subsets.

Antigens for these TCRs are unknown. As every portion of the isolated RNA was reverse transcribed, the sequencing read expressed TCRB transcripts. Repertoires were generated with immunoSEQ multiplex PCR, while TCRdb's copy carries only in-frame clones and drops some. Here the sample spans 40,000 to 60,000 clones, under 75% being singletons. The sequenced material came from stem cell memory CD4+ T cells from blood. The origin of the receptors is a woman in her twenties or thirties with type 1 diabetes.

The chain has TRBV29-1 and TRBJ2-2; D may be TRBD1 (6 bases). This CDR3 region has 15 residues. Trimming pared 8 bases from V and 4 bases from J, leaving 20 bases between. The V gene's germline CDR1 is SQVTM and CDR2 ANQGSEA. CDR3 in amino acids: CSTDSGGESTGELFF. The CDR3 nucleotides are TGCAGCACGGACAGTGGGGGAGAGAGCACCGGGGAGCTGTTTTTT.

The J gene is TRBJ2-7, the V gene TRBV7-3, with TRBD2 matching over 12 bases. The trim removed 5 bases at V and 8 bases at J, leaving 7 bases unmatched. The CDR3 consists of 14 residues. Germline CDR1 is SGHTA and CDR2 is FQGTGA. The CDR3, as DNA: TGTGCCAGCAGCGTGACTAGCGGGAGTAACAAGCAGTACTTC. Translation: CASSVTSGSNKQYF.

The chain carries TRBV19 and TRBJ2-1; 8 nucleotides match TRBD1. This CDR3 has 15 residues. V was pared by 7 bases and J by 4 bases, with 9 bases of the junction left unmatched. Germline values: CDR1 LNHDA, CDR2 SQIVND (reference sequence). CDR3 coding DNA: TGTGCCAGTAAATCAGGGGGCGACCCGTACAATGAGCAGTTCTTC. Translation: CASKSGGDPYNEQFF.

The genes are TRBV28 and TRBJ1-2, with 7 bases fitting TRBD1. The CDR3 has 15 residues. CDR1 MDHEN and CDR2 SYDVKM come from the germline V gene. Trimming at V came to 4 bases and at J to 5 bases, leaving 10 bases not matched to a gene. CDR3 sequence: CASSSIGTAGYGYTF. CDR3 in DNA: TGTGCCAGCAGTTCGATTGGGACAGCGGGTTATGGCTACACCTTC.

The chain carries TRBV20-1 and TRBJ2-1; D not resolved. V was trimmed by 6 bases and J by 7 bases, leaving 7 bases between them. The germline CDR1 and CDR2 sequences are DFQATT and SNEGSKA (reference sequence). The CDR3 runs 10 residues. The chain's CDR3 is CSAAWNEQFF. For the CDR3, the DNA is TGCAGTGCCGCGTGGAATGAGCAGTTCTTC.